A single sample is the source of the 28 T cell receptor beta chains below, sequenced in a study of neurological immune-mediated disorders. TCRdb itself ran the 5' RACE reads through MiXCR, one entry per CDR3 protein. The sample shows roughly 31,000 distinct CDR3 sequences, less than 25% of them seen only once. The specimen sequenced was CD4+ T cells from blood. These TCRs come from a man aged 50 to 60 with HTLV-1-associated myelopathy (HAM/TSP).

The chain carries TRBV3-1 and TRBJ2-1, with unresolved D. Between the trimmed V and J ends, which lost 3 bases and 3 bases, there was a span of 6 bases. Per the germline V gene, CDR1 is LGHDT and CDR2 is YNNKEL (reference sequence). The CDR3 covers 13 residues. CDR3 sequence: CASSHDVYNEQFF. For the CDR3, the DNA is TGTGCCAGCAGCCACGATGTCTACAATGAGCAGTTCTTC.

The chain combines TRBV14 with TRBJ2-1; 13 positions agree with TRBD2. CDR3 length equals 17 residues. In germline, CDR1 is SGHDN, CDR2 FVKESK. V lost 0 bases, J lost 5 bases, and 4 bases stayed unmatched. The CDR3 nucleotides read TGTGCCAGCAGCCAAGAGACTAGCGGGGGGCTTAACAATGAGCAGTTCTTC. Residues: CASSQETSGGLNNEQFF.

This clonotype occurred many times. The chain employs TRBV15 and TRBJ2-3, with 10 nucleotides matching TRBD2. In germline, CDR1 is LNHNV, CDR2 YYDKDF (reference sequence). This CDR3 is 16 amino acids long. Trimming took 3 bases from V and 3 from J; bases not matched to a gene: 6. The chain's CDR3 is CATSRDPGLATDTQYF. The CDR3 DNA reads as TGTGCCACCAGCAGGGACCCGGGACTAGCGACAGATACGCAGTATTTT.

This clonotype has at least ten counts. The chain uses TRBV12-3 or TRBV12-4 and TRBJ2-4; 7 nucleotides agree with TRBD2. The CDR3 has 15 residues. V was clipped by 7 bases and J by 8 bases; unmatched bases: 14. Written as DNA, the CDR3 is TGTGCCAGCACTCCTTGGGGGGGTGAGAAGGACATTCAGTACTTC. Translating gives CASTPWGGEKDIQYF.

This clonotype appeared many times. The V and J genes are TRBV24-1 and TRBJ2-1; unclear D gene. The CDR3 covers 13 residues. Trimming pared 4 bases from V and 12 bases from J, leaving 15 bases between. Germline V gene lookup returns CDR1 KGHDR and CDR2 SFDVKD. CDR3 region: CATSDSMIGWQFF. The DNA of the CDR3 is TGTGCCACCAGTGACAGCATGATCGGATGGCAGTTCTTC.

This clonotype was seen ten or more times. The V call is TRBV12-3 or TRBV12-4, the J call TRBJ2-7; D might be TRBD1 or TRBD2, each matching 5 bases. The ends were cut back, 2 bases at V and 3 bases at J, with 14 bases in the middle. This CDR3 has 15 residues. In nucleotides, the CDR3 is TGTGCCAGCAGTTTACGGGGCGCTAAGGACTACGAGCAGTACTTC. This encodes CASSLRGAKDYEQYF.

This clonotype was recorded at least ten times. This chain connects TRBV7-2 to TRBJ1-1; D may be TRBD1 (5 bases). V lost 5 bases to trimming and J lost 4 bases, with 20 bases between them. CDR3 length equals 16 residues. Germline V gives CDR1 SGHTA, CDR2 FQGNSA. The CDR3, as DNA: TGTGCCAGCAGCCGCTCGGGATGGGGGTCGGGCACTGAAGCTTTCTTT. It encodes CASSRSGWGSGTEAFF.

This clonotype was detected ten times or more. V gene TRBV4-1 combines with J gene TRBJ1-5; no firm D call. The germline gives CDR1 MGHRA, CDR2 YSYEKL. The CDR3 has 16 residues. The V gene lost 1 base and the J gene lost 7 bases, with 17 bases spanning the gap. This chain's CDR3 is CASSQGGTLPSQPQHF. CDR3 in DNA: TGCGCCAGCAGCCAAGGTGGAACACTCCCCTCGCAGCCCCAGCATTTT.

The chain couples TRBV20-1 to TRBJ2-1; D is unresolved. The length of the CDR3 is 10 residues. Germline V gene sequence: CDR1 DFQATT, CDR2 SNEGSKA (reference sequence). Trimming removed 3 bases at V and 3 bases at J, with 0 bases between. Here the CDR3 reads CSASYNEQFF. The CDR3 DNA reads as TGCAGTGCTAGCTACAATGAGCAGTTCTTC.

Points on this clonotype: This may be a read error: a much more frequent sequence differs by one nucleotide. In DNA form, the CDR3 reads TGTGCCAGCAGATCGGGGTCAGGGGAAGGGCGCGAGCAGTACTTC. It encodes CASRSGSGEGREQYF. The chain has TRBV5-6 and TRBJ2-7, with a possible D match to TRBD1 (6 bases). CDR3 length: 15 residues. Looked up from germline, CDR1 is SGHDT and CDR2 is YYEEEE. With 5 bases removed from V and 6 bases from J, the gap between germline ends came to 21 bases.

This clonotype was counted a few times. The CDR3 region has the DNA TGTGCCAGCAGTTACGGCAGGAACCTCTACATGAACACTGAAGCTTTCTTT. Its protein is CASSYGRNLYMNTEAFF. This sequence joins TRBV6-6 and TRBJ1-1, with D unclear. Germline V gene sequence: CDR1 MNHNY, CDR2 SVGAGI (reference sequence). With 2 bases removed from V and 0 bases from J, the gap between germline ends came to 16 bases. CDR3 length equals 17 residues.

This clonotype was picked up many times. The chain uses TRBV27 and TRBJ2-1; a weak D match, TRBD1 (5 bases). Germline V gene data show CDR1 as MNHEY and CDR2 as SMNVEV (reference sequence). This CDR3 contains 16 residues. V was pared by 5 bases and J by 12 bases, with 26 bases between. The CDR3 loop reads CASSPAGWEIQWGQFF. In nucleotides, the CDR3 is TGTGCCAGCAGTCCCGCAGGGTGGGAAATACAATGGGGGCAGTTCTTC.

This clonotype was recorded at least ten times. For the CDR3, the DNA is TGTGCCAGCAGCCTGGGACCGTCTCGGGGCGAGCAGTACTTC. It codes for CASSLGPSRGEQYF. The V call is TRBV7-3, the J call TRBJ2-7; D assignment may be TRBD1 or TRBD2 (5 bases each). The germline V gene has CDR1 SGHTA and CDR2 FQGTGA. Trimming removed 5 bases at V and 6 bases at J, with 17 bases between. The CDR3 consists of 14 residues. The complete variable domain, with remaining parts taken from reference TRBV7-3 and TRBJ2-7, reads GAGVSQTPSNKVTEKGKYVELRCDPISGHTALYWYRQSLGQGPEFLIYFQGTGAADDSGLPNDRFFAVRPEGSVSTLKIQRTERGDSAVYLCASSLGPSRGEQYFGPGTRLTVT.

The J gene is TRBJ1-2, the V gene TRBV6-1, with a weak D call TRBD1 (5 bases). The germline V gene encodes CDR1 MNHNS and CDR2 SASEGT. The CDR3 is 15 residues long. V was clipped by 5 bases and J by 2 bases, with 15 bases between them. CDR3 sequence: CASSQPPDRNYGYTF. In DNA form, the CDR3 reads TGTGCCAGCAGTCAACCCCCTGACAGAAACTATGGCTACACCTTC.

This clonotype was counted a few times. The chain carries TRBV5-1 and TRBJ2-1, with 8 bases matching TRBD2. The CDR3 is made up of 19 amino acids. The V gene end was trimmed by 0 bases and the J gene end by 7 bases; junction bases not matched to a gene: 18. Germline V CDR1 and CDR2: SGHRS, YFSETQ. Here the CDR3 reads CASSLVAGGVPALLNEQFF. In DNA, the CDR3 is TGCGCCAGCAGCTTGGTGGCGGGGGGCGTGCCAGCTTTATTAAATGAGCAGTTCTTC.

The sample holds many counts of this clonotype. This rearrangement joins TRBV20-1 to TRBJ1-4; a weak D match, TRBD1 (5 bases). The CDR3 is 15 amino acids. Germline CDR1 DFQATT, CDR2 SNEGSKA (reference sequence). With 6 bases removed from V and 4 bases from J, the gap between germline ends came to 18 bases. CDR3 coding DNA: TGCAGTGCAACCCAGGCAGGGACTAGTAATGAAAAACTGTTTTTT. Translated, it gives CSATQAGTSNEKLFF.

This clonotype turned up a few times. V and J are TRBV20-1 and TRBJ2-3; TRBD2 agrees at 7 bases. The CDR3 runs to 15 residues. Germline CDR1 and CDR2: DFQATT and SNEGSKA (reference sequence). With 6 bases clipped from V and 2 bases from J, the junction kept 11 bases outside the gene matches. This CDR3 is CSAPGGAAITDTQYF. CDR3 nucleotide sequence: TGCAGTGCACCGGGGGGAGCGGCAATCACAGATACGCAGTATTTT.

This clonotype was counted ten times or more. This sequence joins TRBV12-3 or TRBV12-4 and TRBJ2-3; TRBD1 matches at 8 bases. The CDR3 is made up of 14 amino acids. V lost 4 bases, J lost 4 bases, and 4 bases stayed unmatched. The CDR3 reads CASSSAGGPDTQYF. CDR3 DNA: TGTGCCAGCAGTTCCGCAGGGGGCCCAGATACGCAGTATTTT.

J is TRBJ2-5 and V is TRBV20-1, with 7 bases that match TRBD2. Trimming removed 2 bases from V and 2 bases from J; junction bases left unmatched: 11. CDR1 is DFQATT and CDR2 is SNEGSKA in the germline V gene (reference sequence). The CDR3 has 16 amino acids. The CDR3: CSARNGGSGRQETQYF. CDR3 bases: TGCAGTGCTAGAAACGGCGGGAGCGGTCGGCAAGAGACCCAGTACTTC.

This clonotype was seen at least ten times. The chain is built from TRBV5-1 and TRBJ2-1, with D maybe TRBD1 (6 bases). CDR3 length: 14 residues. V was clipped by 2 bases and J by 6 bases, with 12 bases between them. CDR1 and CDR2 from the germline V gene are SGHRS and YFSETQ. CDR3 residues: CASSLQGRGNEQFF. The CDR3 bases are TGCGCCAGCAGCTTACAGGGTAGAGGCAATGAGCAGTTCTTC.

In this sample, this clonotype turned up once. At one of its ends the junction is not consistent with the germline gene, which may arise from a read error. The V gene is TRBV12-3 or TRBV12-4, the J gene TRBJ2-1; D is possibly TRBD1 (6 bases). The CDR3 runs to 17 residues. For the CDR3, the DNA is TGTGCAAGCAGTCCTCCCAGGGGACATTCGGAGGATAATGAGCAGTTCTTC. This encodes CASSPPRGHSEDNEQFF.

As regards this clonotype: Since a much larger clone is just one base distant, this may be a read error. This rearrangement joins TRBV5-1 to TRBJ2-1; TRBD1 might be the D (6 bases). The CDR3 runs 15 residues. Germline values: CDR1 SGHRS, CDR2 YFSETQ. V lost 4 bases and J 5 bases, leaving 16 bases between the germline ends. The CDR3 DNA reads as TGCGCCAGCAGCGCGACCGGGACATGGAACAATGAGCAGTTCTTC. This sequence encodes CASSATGTWNNEQFF.

V and J are TRBV20-1 and TRBJ1-5, with D unclear. The germline CDR1 and CDR2 sequences are DFQATT and SNEGSKA (reference sequence). Trimming took 1 base from V and 3 from J, leaving 7 bases between them. This CDR3 contains 13 residues. For the CDR3, the DNA is TGCAGTGCTAGAGGGACTGACAATCAGCCCCAGCATTTT. Translating it yields CSARGTDNQPQHF.

In the case of this clonotype: One junction end does not reproduce the germline sequence, and a read error may be involved. The V gene is TRBV5-6, the J gene TRBJ2-7; no clear D. Germline V gene sequence: CDR1 SGHDT, CDR2 YYEEEE. The CDR3 consists of 12 residues. The CDR3 region is CASSLSSYKQYF. The CDR3 nucleotides are TGTGCCAGCAGCCTGAGCTCCTACAAGCAGTACTTC.

This clonotype was observed at least ten times. The chain joins TRBV12-3 or TRBV12-4 to TRBJ2-2; possible D gene TRBD2, 5 bases. V shed 2 bases and J shed 0 bases, with 10 bases lying between them. The length of the CDR3 is 16 residues. This chain's CDR3 is CASSLRGSTNTGELFF. The CDR3 DNA is TGTGCCAGCAGTTTACGAGGGTCCACGAACACCGGGGAGCTGTTTTTT.

This clonotype was counted many times. The chain has TRBV7-8 and TRBJ1-4; 12 nucleotides align to TRBD1. CDR1 SGHVS and CDR2 FQNEAQ come from the germline V gene. Germline trimming cut 6 bases from V and 7 bases from J; bases unmatched to any gene: 6. The CDR3 loop spans 15 amino acids. CDR3 DNA: TGTGCCAGCAGTAGGGGACAGGGGGCTCGTGAAAAACTGTTTTTT. This codes for CASSRGQGAREKLFF.

This clonotype was seen at least ten times. The chain employs TRBV7-6 and TRBJ2-1; 10 bases map to TRBD2. Germline V gene sequence: CDR1 SGHVS, CDR2 FNYEAQ. The CDR3 has 15 amino acids. Germline trimming cut 1 base from V and 5 bases from J; bases unmatched to any gene: 2. The chain's CDR3 is CASSLVGTSDNEQFF. In nucleotides, the CDR3 is TGTGCCAGCAGCTTAGTCGGGACTAGCGACAATGAGCAGTTCTTC.

This clonotype was counted ten times or more. The chain carries TRBV5-1 and TRBJ2-2; D perhaps matches TRBD1 (6 bases). The CDR3 is 15 amino acids. The V end lost 4 bases, the J end lost 0 bases, and 10 bases lay between the germline ends. Germline V lookup: CDR1 SGHRS, CDR2 YFSETQ. CDR3 in amino acids: CASSTTGANTGELFF. The CDR3 region has the DNA TGCGCCAGCAGCACGACAGGAGCGAACACCGGGGAGCTGTTTTTT. The whole variable domain, filled in from reference TRBV5-1 and TRBJ2-2, reads KAGVTQTPRYLIKTRGQQVTLSCSPISGHRSVSWYQQTPGQGLQFLFEYFSETQRNKGNFPGRFSGRQFSNSRSEMNVSTLELGDSALYLCASSTTGANTGELFFGEGSRLTVL.